This T cell receptor (beta chain) derives from a study of cytomegalovirus exposure and HLA in healthy donors. Study-wide context: As an earlier analysis found, about 200 million T cells yielded about 120 million unique TCR beta sequences.

In the PCR, 60 Vbeta and 13 Jbeta primers were used. TCRdb's table, derived via immunoSEQ multiplex PCR, lists solely in-frame clones and lacks some. There are 130,000 or so clones in the sample; more than 70% occur only once, and around 4.2% lies in the top ten. This clone was counted once. Its target is not known. Study findings and constraints: Altogether, around 160 TCR beta chains were recorded as cytomegalovirus-associated. Trimming of TCR beta V- and J-genes showed a link, identified in a later analysis, to a missense DCLRE1C variant. High specificity and sensitivity for cytomegalovirus status were reported for the classifier.

This TCR derives from a man aged 50-60 years in good health and CMV-seropositive. The material sequenced was PBMCs.

The chain's CDR3 is CASSTMGSGANVLTF. As DNA, the CDR3 is TGTGCCAGCAGTACTATGGGTTCCGGGGCCAACGTCCTGACTTTC. This chain joins TRBV6-6 and TRBJ2-6; D gene ambiguous. Trimming removed 5 bases at V and 4 bases at J, with 12 bases between. CDR3 length: 15 amino acids. Germline V gene sequence: CDR1 MNHNY, CDR2 SVGAGI (reference sequence).